This T cell receptor beta chain was sequenced in a study of preoperative IRX-2 immunotherapy in early breast cancer (dated by TCRdb to the late 2010s). The treatment or condition label on this specimen signifies: preoperative locoregional IRX-2 cytokine immunotherapy. The samples were obtained from a phase Ib study that tested preoperative, locoregional IRX-2 cytokine immunotherapy meant to prime immune responses. The donors were early-stage breast cancer patients who were given IRX-2 prior to surgery. Library method: the immunoSEQ multiplex PCR assay. What TCRdb holds here is the immuneACCESS table cut down to in-frame rearrangements. Part of the clones is not present; checked against another copy, under half of the missing clones reflect an unresolved V gene, and the others are unexplained. This sample is represented by roughly 1,000 clones; less than 80% of them were singletons. The ten largest clones capture about 9.2% of the sample.

A note on this clone: What this receptor recognizes is not known. Base qualities were left out, and no much larger clone turns up one base away.

From cysteine to phenylalanine, the CDR3 is 13 amino acids long. The DNA shown is the 39-base CDR3, in frame from base 1. Trimming removed 3 bases from V and 5 bases from J, leaving 10 bases between the germline ends. The V gene is TRBV7-1 and the J gene is TRBJ1-2; matching of 5 bases hints at TRBD1 as the D gene. TRBV7-1 carries the ORF label, with uncertain function. The sequences come from tumor tissue, collected before IRX-2 immunotherapy. This clonotype originated in a human donor with breast cancer. The nucleotides are TGTGCCAGCAGCTCGACAGCCTTTTATGGCTACACCTTC. Translated, this gives CASSSTAFYGYTF.